Presented here are 11 T cell receptor beta chains from one specimen sequenced in a study of glioma-infiltrating T cells. Amplification of TCR alpha and beta CDR3 regions from RNA used iRepertoire nested multiplex PCR. Each CDR3 protein gets one entry after TCRdb re-called the multiplex PCR reads with MiXCR. The data contain about 410,000 distinct CDR3 sequences, roughly two fifths of them singletons. Input material: glioma tissue, nonneoplastic brain tissue, or PBMCs (not recorded which). The origin of the receptors is a human donor with low-grade glioma or glioblastoma, undergoing nonglioma brain surgery, or in good health (not recorded which).

Worth noting for this clonotype: One end of the junction is discordant with germline, which a read error may explain. The chain uses TRBV4-1 and TRBJ2-1; D unresolved. Germline lookup yields CDR1 MGHRA and CDR2 YSYEKL. The CDR3 is made up of 15 amino acids. CDR3 nucleotide sequence: TGCGCCAGCAGCCAAGCCCCCGGTAATAACAATGGGCAGTTCTTC. Protein product: CASSQAPGNNNGQFF.

This clonotype was detected many times. The chain joins TRBV20-1 to TRBJ1-2, with 7 bases lining up with TRBD1. Per germline, CDR1 DFQATT and CDR2 SNEGSKA (reference sequence). After removal of 1 base from V and 5 bases from J, the junction contained 7 bases not matched to a gene. This CDR3 has 14 residues. CDR3 region: CSARGPRTGYGYTF. The DNA for the CDR3 is TGCAGTGCTAGAGGCCCCCGGACAGGATATGGCTACACCTTC.

As to this clonotype: This may come from a read error, since a much larger clone is one base off. V and J are TRBV6-2 or TRBV6-3 and TRBJ2-7, with D possibly TRBD2 on 5 matching bases. The CDR3 is 17 amino acids. Looked up from germline, CDR1 is MNHEY and CDR2 is SVGEGT. V lost 0 bases and J lost 6, with 21 bases in between. DNA for the CDR3: TGTGCCAGCAGTTACTCCACCCGTCAAGGCGGGTACTTCGAGCAGTACTTC. The encoded protein is CASSYSTRQGGYFEQYF.

This clonotype was seen more than once but under ten times. The chain recombines TRBV6-6 with TRBJ1-6; maybe TRBD1 (6 bases). Germline V gene sequence: CDR1 MNHNY, CDR2 SVGAGI (reference sequence). V was cut by 6 bases and J by 8 bases, with 14 bases left in between. The CDR3 contains 14 residues. This chain's CDR3 is CASSRTGLDSPLHF. DNA of the CDR3: TGTGCCAGCAGCCGAACAGGGCTGGATTCACCCCTCCACTTT.

The sample holds many counts of this clonotype. The genes are TRBV6-1 and TRBJ1-5, with 9 bases aligning to TRBD1. This CDR3 spans 16 amino acids. Looked up from germline, CDR1 is MNHNS and CDR2 is SASEGT. V dropped 7 bases and J dropped 0; count of bases not matched to a gene: 7. The CDR3 DNA is TGTGCCAGCACAGGCGGACAGGGGTATAGCAATCAGCCCCAGCATTTT. It encodes CASTGGQGYSNQPQHF.

The CDR3 coding sequence is TGTGCCAGCAGTTACTCGGGCGAAGCGAGCTCCTACAATGAGCAGTTCTTC. It codes for CASSYSGEASSYNEQFF. The V gene is TRBV6-2 or TRBV6-3, the J gene TRBJ2-1, with D unresolved. Deletions cut 0 bases from V and 0 bases from J, with 12 bases between. CDR3 size: 17 residues. Germline V lookup: CDR1 MNHEY, CDR2 SVGEGT.

The gene calls are TRBV11-2 and TRBJ2-3; tentative D call: TRBD1 (5 bases). The CDR3 length is 15 residues. CDR1 and CDR2 (germline): SGHAT, FQNNGV. V lost 5 bases and J lost 2, with 14 bases in between. This CDR3 is CASSPDSLFTDTQYF. The CDR3 DNA reads TGTGCCAGCAGCCCCGACAGTTTGTTCACAGATACGCAGTATTTT.

In the case of this clonotype: The germline gene is not matched at one end of the junction; a read error may be the cause. DNA for the CDR3: TGCGCCAGCAGCCAGGGGACTAGGGGAAACACCGGGAAGCTGTTTTTT. As protein: CASSQGTRGNTGKLFF. The chain joins TRBV7-2 to TRBJ2-2, with 8 positions matching TRBD2. The CDR3 contains 16 residues. Germline V gene data show CDR1 as SGHTA and CDR2 as FQGNSA.

This clonotype has at least ten counts. V usage is TRBV6-6 and J usage is TRBJ1-1; TRBD1 is a possible D gene (6 bases). V dropped 3 bases and J dropped 5 bases, with 13 bases sitting between them. The CDR3 is 14 residues long. CDR1 and CDR2 from the germline V gene are MNHNY and SVGAGI (reference sequence). CDR3 residues: CASSYRGGGTEAFF. CDR3 coding DNA: TGTGCCAGCAGTTATCGGGGAGGGGGAACTGAAGCTTTCTTT.

This clonotype was picked up many times. The chain has TRBV15 and TRBJ2-7; a weak D match, TRBD2 (5 bases). V lost 5 bases and J lost 0, with 14 bases in between. The CDR3 is 15 amino acids. CDR1 and CDR2 (germline): LNHNV, YYDKDF (reference sequence). The CDR3 spells CATSPGVGNSYEQYF. CDR3 sequence (DNA): TGTGCCACCAGCCCCGGGGTAGGGAACTCCTACGAGCAGTACTTC. The variable domain in full, completed from reference TRBV15 and TRBJ2-7, reads DAMVIQNPRYQVTQFGKPVTLSCSQTLNHNVMYWYQQKSSQAPKLLFHYYDKDFNNEADTPDNFQSRRPNTSFCFLDIRSPGLGDTAMYLCATSPGVGNSYEQYFGPGTRLTVT.

A remark on this clonotype: A much larger clone sits a single nucleotide away, making a read error possible. The rearrangement joins TRBV6-5 to TRBJ2-1, with 11 bases fitting TRBD1. The CDR3 has 16 residues. In germline, CDR1 is MNHEY, CDR2 SVGAGI. V shed 2 bases and J 9 bases; nucleotides not matched to a gene: 9. CDR3 loop: CASSYRTGTGGIEQFF. For the CDR3, the DNA is TGTGCCAGCAGTTACAGAACCGGGACAGGGGGGATTGAGCAGTTCTTC.